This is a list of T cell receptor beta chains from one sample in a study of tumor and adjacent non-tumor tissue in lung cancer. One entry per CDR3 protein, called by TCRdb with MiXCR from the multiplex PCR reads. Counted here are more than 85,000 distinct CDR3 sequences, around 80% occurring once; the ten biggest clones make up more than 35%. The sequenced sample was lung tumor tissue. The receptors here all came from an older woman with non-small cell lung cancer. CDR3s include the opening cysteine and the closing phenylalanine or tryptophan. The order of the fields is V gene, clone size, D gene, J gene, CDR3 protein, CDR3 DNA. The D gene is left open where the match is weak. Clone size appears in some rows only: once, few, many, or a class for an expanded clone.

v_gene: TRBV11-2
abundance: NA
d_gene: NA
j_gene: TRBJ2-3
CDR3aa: CASSLRQGDTYTQYF
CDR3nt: TGTGCCAGCAGCTTACGACAAGGGGATACATATACGCAGTATTTT

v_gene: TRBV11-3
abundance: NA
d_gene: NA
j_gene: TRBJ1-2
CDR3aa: CASSLLNAGGSIHGYTF
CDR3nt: TGTGCCAGCAGCTTATTAAATGCAGGAGGGTCCATCCATGGCTACACCTTC

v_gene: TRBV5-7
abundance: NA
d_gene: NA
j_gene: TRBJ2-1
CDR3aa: CASRLRAPGVNEQFF
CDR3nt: TGTGCCAGCAGGTTGCGAGCCCCAGGGGTCAATGAGCAGTTCTTC

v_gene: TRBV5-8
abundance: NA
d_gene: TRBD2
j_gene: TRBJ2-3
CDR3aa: CAGRHSGSAFDTQYF
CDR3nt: TGTGCCGGCAGGCATAGCGGGAGTGCCTTCGATACGCAGTATTTT

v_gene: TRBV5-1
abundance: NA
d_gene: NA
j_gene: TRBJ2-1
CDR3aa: CASSQEGGVGEQFF
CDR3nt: TGCGCCAGCAGCCAGGAGGGGGGGGTTGGTGAGCAGTTCTTC

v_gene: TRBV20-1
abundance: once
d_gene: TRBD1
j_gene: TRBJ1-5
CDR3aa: CSTGDQGGGGQPQHF
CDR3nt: TGCAGTACTGGAGACCAGGGGGGCGGAGGGCAGCCCCAGCATTTT

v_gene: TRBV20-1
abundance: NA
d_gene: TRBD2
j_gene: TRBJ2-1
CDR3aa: CSARDLAGYRNYEQFF
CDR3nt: TGCAGTGCTAGAGATCTAGCGGGATATCGTAACTATGAGCAGTTCTTC

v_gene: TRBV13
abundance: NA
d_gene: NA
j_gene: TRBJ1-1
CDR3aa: CASCLVGGDTEAFF
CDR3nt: TGTGCCAGCTGTTTAGTAGGAGGGGACACTGAAGCTTTCTTT

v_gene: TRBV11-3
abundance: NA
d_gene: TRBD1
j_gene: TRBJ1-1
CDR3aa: CASSLDSGGRTEAFF
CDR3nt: TGTGCCAGCAGCTTAGATTCAGGGGGACGCACTGAAGCTTTCTTT

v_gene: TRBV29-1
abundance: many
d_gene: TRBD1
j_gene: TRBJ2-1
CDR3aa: CSVDTPGQGFNEQFF
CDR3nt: TGCAGCGTGGATACTCCGGGACAGGGTTTCAATGAGCAGTTCTTC

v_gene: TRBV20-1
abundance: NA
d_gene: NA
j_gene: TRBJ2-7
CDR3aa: CSAIENPGDEQYF
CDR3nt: TGCAGTGCTATAGAGAATCCAGGCGACGAGCAGTACTTC

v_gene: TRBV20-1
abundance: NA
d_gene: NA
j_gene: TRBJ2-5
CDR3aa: CSTRRGGFQETQYF
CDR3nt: TGCAGTACTAGACGAGGGGGGTTCCAAGAGACCCAGTACTTC

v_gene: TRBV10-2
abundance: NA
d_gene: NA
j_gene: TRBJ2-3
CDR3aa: CASSVVVWTDTQYF
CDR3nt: TGCGCCAGCAGTGTGGTGGTGTGGACAGATACGCAGTATTTT

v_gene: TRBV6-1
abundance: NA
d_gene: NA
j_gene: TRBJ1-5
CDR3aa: CASRSNREGQPQHF
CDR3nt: TGTGCCAGCAGAAGCAACAGGGAAGGTCAGCCCCAACATTTT

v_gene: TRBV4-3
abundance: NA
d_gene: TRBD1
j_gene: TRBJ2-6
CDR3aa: CVSSRGQESSGAKVLTF
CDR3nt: TGCGTCAGCAGCCGAGGACAGGAGAGCTCTGGGGCCAAGGTCCTGACTTTC

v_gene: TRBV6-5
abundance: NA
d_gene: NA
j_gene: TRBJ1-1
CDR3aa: CASCYSRGDTEAFF
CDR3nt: TGTGCCAGCTGTTACTCGCGAGGGGACACCGAAGCCTTCTTT

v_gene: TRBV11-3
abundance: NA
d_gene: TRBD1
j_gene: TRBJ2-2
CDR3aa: CARNPGTGVTGELFF
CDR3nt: TGTGCCAGGAACCCCGGGACAGGGGTCACAGGGGAGCTGTTTTTT

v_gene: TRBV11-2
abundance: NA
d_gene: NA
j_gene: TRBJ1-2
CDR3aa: CASIARRGGGYTF
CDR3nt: TGTGCCAGCATCGCCCGCAGAGGCGGTGGCTACACCTTC

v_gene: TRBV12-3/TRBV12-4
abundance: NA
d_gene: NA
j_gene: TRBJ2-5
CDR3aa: CASSFWQGSQTRYF
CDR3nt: TGTGCCAGCAGTTTTTGGCAGGGCAGCCAGACCCGGTACTTC

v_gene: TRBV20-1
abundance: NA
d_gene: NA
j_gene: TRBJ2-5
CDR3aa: CSAGRETQYF
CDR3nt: TGCAGTGCTGGCCGAGAAACCCAGTACTTC

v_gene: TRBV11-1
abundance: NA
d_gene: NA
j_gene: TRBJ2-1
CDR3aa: CVSSINYGEQFF
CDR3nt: TGTGTCAGCAGCATAAATTACGGTGAGCAGTTCTTC

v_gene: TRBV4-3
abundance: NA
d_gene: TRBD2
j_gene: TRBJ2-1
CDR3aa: CVSSHNGRTIYNEQFF
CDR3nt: TGCGTCAGCAGCCATAACGGGAGGACTATCTACAATGAGCAGTTCTTC

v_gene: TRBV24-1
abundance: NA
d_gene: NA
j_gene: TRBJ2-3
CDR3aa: CATSDRSSPVTDTEYF
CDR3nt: TGTGCCACCAGTGACCGATCCAGCCCCGTCACAGATACGGAGTATTTT

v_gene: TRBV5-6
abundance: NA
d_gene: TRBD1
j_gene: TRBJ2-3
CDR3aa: CASGAGQVPDTQYF
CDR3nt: TGTGCCAGTGGCGCGGGACAGGTACCAGATACGCAGTATTTT